This TCR beta chain comes out of a study of metastatic and nonmetastatic thyroid tumors. Across the study: Repertoire data that came from the blood and tumor or nodule tissue of malignant and benign thyroid patients were compared. Study observations and caveats: TCR beta diversity was reportedly significantly higher in malignant thyroid tumors than benign nodules, in blood and tumor.

Each patient came to thyroid surgery without any prior treatment (of any kind). Judged by abundance, this clone is medium-sized. Its target is unknown. Under the authors' procedure: Clinicopathological groups supplied CDR3 differences that were used to build a distant-metastasis classifier for papillary thyroid cancer. TCRdb re-processed the PCR reads through MiXCR. The V and J calls follow TCRdb's processing rather than the paper's. The sample yields 15,000 to 20,000 clones, just under 30% seen once. Sequencing input: tumor tissue. The sequence was obtained from a male donor with papillary thyroid cancer or a benign thyroid nodule (not recorded which). Some clones in this sample may be carry-over from other donors' samples.

The CDR3 bases are TGTGCCAGCAGTTTAACCCAGCACGATGAGCAGTTCTTC. This codes for CASSLTQHDEQFF. The chain couples TRBV12-3 or TRBV12-4 to TRBJ2-1; no reliable D call. V lost 2 bases and J lost 8, with 10 bases in between. The CDR3 is made up of 13 amino acids.